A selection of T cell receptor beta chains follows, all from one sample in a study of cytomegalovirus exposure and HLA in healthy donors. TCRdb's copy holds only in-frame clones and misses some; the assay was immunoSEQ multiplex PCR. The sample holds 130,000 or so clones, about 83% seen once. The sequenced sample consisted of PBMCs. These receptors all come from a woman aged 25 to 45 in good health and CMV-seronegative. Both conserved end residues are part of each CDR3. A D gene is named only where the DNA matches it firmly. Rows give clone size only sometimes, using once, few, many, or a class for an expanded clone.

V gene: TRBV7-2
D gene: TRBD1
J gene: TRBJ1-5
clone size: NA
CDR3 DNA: TGTGCCAGCAGCTTAGTGACAGGGTGGAGCAATCAGCCCCAGCATTTT
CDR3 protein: CASSLVTGWSNQPQHF

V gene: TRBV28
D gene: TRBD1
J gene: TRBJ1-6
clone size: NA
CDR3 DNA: TGTGCCAGCAGTACTAACAGGGGGACCTATAATTCACCCCTCCACTTT
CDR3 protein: CASSTNRGTYNSPLHF

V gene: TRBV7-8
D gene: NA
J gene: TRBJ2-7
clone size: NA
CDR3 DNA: TGTGCCAGCAGCCGGAGGACGTTACTAGGCACCTACGAGCAGTACTTC
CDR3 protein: CASSRRTLLGTYEQYF

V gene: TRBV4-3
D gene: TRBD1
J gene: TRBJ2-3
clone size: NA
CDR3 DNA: TGCGCCAGCAGCCAAGTGTTCCAGGGGGTTTCAGATACGCAGTATTTT
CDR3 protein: CASSQVFQGVSDTQYF

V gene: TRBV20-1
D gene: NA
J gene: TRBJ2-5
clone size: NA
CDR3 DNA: TGCAGTGCCGTCGTCCAGACCCAGTACTTC
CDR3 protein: CSAVVQTQYF

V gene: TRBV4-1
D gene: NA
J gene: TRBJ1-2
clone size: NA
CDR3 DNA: TGCGCCAGCAGCCAAGAGGACAGACTCTTACACTATGGCTACACCTTC
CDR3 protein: CASSQEDRLLHYGYTF

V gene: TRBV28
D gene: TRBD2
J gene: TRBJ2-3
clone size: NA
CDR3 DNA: TGTGCCAGCAGTGACGGACTAGCGGGGATCACAGATACGCAGTATTTT
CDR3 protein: CASSDGLAGITDTQYF

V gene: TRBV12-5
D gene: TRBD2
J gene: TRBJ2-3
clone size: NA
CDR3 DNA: TGTGCTAGTGGTCAAGGACTAGCGGGGGGTTCAGATACGCAGTATTTT
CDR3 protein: CASGQGLAGGSDTQYF

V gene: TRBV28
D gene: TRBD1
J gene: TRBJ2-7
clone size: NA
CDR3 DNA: TGTGCCAGCAGCTCCGGGACAGGGGGCAACGAGCAGTACTTC
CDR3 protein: CASSSGTGGNEQYF

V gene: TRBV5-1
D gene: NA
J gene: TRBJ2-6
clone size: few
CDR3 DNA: TGCGCCAGCAGCTTGGGCCCAGTCCCTGGGGCCAACGTCCTGACTTTC
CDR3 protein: CASSLGPVPGANVLTF

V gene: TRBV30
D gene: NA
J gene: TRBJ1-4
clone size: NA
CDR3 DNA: TGTGCCTGGAGTGTAGGGGGAACCGGTGAAAAACTGTTTTTT
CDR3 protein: CAWSVGGTGEKLFF

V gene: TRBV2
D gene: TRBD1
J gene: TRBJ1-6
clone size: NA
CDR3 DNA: TGTGCCAGCAGTGTGGCCGGGACAGGGCTTTCACCCCTCCACTTT
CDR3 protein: CASSVAGTGLSPLHF

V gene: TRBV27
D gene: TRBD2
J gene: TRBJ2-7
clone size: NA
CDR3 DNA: TGTGCCAGCAGTCGGACTAGCGGAACCTACGAGCAGTACTTC
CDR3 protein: CASSRTSGTYEQYF

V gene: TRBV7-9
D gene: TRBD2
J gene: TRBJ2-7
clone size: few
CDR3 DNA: TGTGCCAGCAGCTTAGTGCTTGGGGGGGTTAGCAACGAGCAGTACTTC
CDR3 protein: CASSLVLGGVSNEQYF

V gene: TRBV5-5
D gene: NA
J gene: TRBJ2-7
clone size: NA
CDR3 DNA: TGTGCCAGCAGCTTGGGAGCGCCTGGGGCTTACGAGCAGTACTTC
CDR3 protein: CASSLGAPGAYEQYF

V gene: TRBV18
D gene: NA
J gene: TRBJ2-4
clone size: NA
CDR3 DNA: TGTGCCAGCTCACCACCTGGGCGTTATGGGCCGGAAAACATTCAGTACTTC
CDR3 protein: CASSPPGRYGPENIQYF

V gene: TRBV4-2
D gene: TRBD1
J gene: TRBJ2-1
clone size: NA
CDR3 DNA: TGTGCCAGCAGCCACGGGACAGGCCCACGCGAGCAGTTCTTC
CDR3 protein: CASSHGTGPREQFF

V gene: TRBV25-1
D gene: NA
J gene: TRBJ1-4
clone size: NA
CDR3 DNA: TGTGCCAGCAGTGGCGCCTTCCCCGCAGGTCGCAAGAGTCTGTTTTTT
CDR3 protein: CASSGAFPAGRKSLFF

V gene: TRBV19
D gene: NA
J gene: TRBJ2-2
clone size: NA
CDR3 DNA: TGTGCCAGTAGCCAAAGGGGCCATAACACCGGGGAGCTGTTTTTT
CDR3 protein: CASSQRGHNTGELFF

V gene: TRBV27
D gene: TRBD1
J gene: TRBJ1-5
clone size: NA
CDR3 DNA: TGTGCCGCAGGGGGACAGTACAATCAGCCCCAGCATTTT
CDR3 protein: CAAGGQYNQPQHF

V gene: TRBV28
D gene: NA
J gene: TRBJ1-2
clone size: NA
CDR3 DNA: TGTGCCAGCAAGGGGCAGGGAGGAAACTATGGCTACACCTTC
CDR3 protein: CASKGQGGNYGYTF

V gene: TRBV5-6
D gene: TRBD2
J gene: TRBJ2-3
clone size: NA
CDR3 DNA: TGTGCCAGCCGCTACGGCGGGGGGGCCGAGACGCAGTATTTT
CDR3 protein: CASRYGGGAETQYF

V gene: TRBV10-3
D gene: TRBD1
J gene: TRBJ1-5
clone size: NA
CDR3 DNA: TGTGCCATCAGTGACCCGGACAGGGAGAAGGGCAATCAGCCCCAGCATTTT
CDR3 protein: CAISDPDREKGNQPQHF

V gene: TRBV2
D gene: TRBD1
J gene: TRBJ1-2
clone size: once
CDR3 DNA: TGTGCCAGCAGTGAATTGGGGGTGGACAGGGGCAACTATGGCTACACCTTC
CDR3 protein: CASSELGVDRGNYGYTF

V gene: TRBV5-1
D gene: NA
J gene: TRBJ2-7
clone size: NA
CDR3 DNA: TGCGCCAGCAGCACCGGACTGGTCCCCTACGAGCAGTACTTC
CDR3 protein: CASSTGLVPYEQYF

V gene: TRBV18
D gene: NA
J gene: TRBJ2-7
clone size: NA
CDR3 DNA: TGTGCCAGCTCACCTGCGGGGTACTACGAATACGAGCAGTACTTC
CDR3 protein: CASSPAGYYEYEQYF

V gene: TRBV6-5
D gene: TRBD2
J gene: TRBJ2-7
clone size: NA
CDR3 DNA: TGTGCCAGCAGGTTAGCGGGAGTCACGTACGAGCAGTACTTC
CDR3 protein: CASRLAGVTYEQYF

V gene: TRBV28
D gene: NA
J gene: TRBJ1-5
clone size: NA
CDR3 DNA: TGTGCCAGCAGTTTATCCCGGGCAAGCGGGTTGTATAGCAATCAGCCCCAGCATTTT
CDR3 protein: CASSLSRASGLYSNQPQHF

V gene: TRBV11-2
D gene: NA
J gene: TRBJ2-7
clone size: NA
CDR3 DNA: TGTGCCAGCAGCTTAGTCTTACAGGGAAGGAGTTACGAGCAGTACTTC
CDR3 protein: CASSLVLQGRSYEQYF

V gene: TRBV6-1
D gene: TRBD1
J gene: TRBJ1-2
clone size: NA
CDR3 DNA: TGTGCCAGCAGACCGACAGGGAGTCATGGCTACACCTTC
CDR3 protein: CASRPTGSHGYTF

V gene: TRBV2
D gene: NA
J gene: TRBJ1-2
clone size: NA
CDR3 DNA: TGTGCCAGCAGGGGGCTGGTATATGGCTACACCTTC
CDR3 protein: CASRGLVYGYTF

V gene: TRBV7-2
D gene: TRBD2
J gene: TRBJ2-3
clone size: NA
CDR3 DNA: TGTGCCAGCAGGGCCCAAGTCGGCGGGAGGTCCGCGCAGTATTTT
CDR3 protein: CASRAQVGGRSAQYF

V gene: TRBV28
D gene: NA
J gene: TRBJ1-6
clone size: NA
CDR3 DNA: TGTGCCAGCACCCCACCAGGGGCCGATTCACCCCTCCACTTT
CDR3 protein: CASTPPGADSPLHF

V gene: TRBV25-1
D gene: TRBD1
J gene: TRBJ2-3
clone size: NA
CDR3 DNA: TGTGCCAGCGGATCTGGGAGACAGGGCTCAGATACGCAGTATTTT
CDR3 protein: CASGSGRQGSDTQYF

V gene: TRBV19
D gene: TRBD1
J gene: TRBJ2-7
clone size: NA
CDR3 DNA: TGTGCCAGTAGTATCGGACAGGGAGGCCCCTACGAGCAGTACTTC
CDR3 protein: CASSIGQGGPYEQYF

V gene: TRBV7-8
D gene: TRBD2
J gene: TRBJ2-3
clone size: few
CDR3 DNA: TGTGCCAGCAGCTTACCGACTAGCGGGGGGGCGGGAGATACGCAGTATTTT
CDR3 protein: CASSLPTSGGAGDTQYF

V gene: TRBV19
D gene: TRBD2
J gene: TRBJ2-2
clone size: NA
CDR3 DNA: TGTGCCAGTACCATTTGGCGGGGGGACACCGGGGAGCTGTTTTTT
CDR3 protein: CASTIWRGDTGELFF

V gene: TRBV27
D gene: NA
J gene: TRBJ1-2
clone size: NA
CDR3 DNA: TGTGCCAGCAGTCAAGGACTCATCCCGGCTGGCTACACCTTC
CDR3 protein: CASSQGLIPAGYTF

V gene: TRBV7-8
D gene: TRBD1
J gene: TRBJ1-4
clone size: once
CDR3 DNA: TGTGCCAGCAGCGTTACAGGGGCTTTTAATGAAAAACTGTTTTTT
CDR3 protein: CASSVTGAFNEKLFF

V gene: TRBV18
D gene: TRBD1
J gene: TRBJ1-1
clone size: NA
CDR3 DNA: TGTGCCAGCTCACCTCCGGGACAGACCCACACTGAAGCTTTCTTT
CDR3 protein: CASSPPGQTHTEAFF

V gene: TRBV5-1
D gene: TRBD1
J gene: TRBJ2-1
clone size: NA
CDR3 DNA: TGCGCCAGCAGCAGAAGGACAGGGGGCACCGATGAGCAGTTCTTC
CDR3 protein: CASSRRTGGTDEQFF

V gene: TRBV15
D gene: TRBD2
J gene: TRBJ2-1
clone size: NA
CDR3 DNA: TGTGCCACCAGCAGCTCTAGCGGGGGCAACAATGAGCAGTTCTTC
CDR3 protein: CATSSSSGGNNEQFF

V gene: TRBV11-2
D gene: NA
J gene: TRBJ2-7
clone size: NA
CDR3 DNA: TGTGCCAGCAGCCACGGCAGAGGCCAGGGCAGCTACGAGCAGTACTTC
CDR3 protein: CASSHGRGQGSYEQYF

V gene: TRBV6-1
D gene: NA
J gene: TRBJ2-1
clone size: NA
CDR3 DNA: TGTGCCAGCAGTGTCCGACTTTTCTCCTACAATGAGCAGTTCTTC
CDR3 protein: CASSVRLFSYNEQFF

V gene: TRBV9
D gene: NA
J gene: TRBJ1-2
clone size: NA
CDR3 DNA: TGTGCCAGCAGCCTAGGAATGGAGAGTAGGACTCGGTTCAACTATGGCTACACCTTC
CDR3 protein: CASSLGMESRTRFNYGYTF